A single sample gave rise to the 31 T cell receptor beta chains below, sequenced in a study of CD8+ T cells in alopecia areata. cDNA serving as the sequencing template came from extracted, reverse transcribed RNA. The data were produced by immunoSEQ multiplex PCR, yet TCRdb's version contains in-frame clones alone and is incomplete. The sample holds about 97,000 clones; 41% are singletons and the top ten take about 1.2%. Sequenced sample: CD4+ T cells sorted from blood. The source is a human donor with alopecia areata.

V and J are TRBV28 and TRBJ2-1; 12 bases fit TRBD1. In germline, CDR1 is MDHEN, CDR2 SYDVKM. Germline trimming cut 7 bases from V and 8 bases from J; bases unmatched to any gene: 9. The CDR3 contains 15 residues. Written as DNA, the CDR3 is TGTGCCAGCACTGCGGCCGGGACAGGGGGCGATGAGCAGTTCTTC. Translating gives CASTAAGTGGDEQFF.

The CDR3 DNA follows: TGTGCCAGCAACAGAGGGGTTGGCACAGATACGCAGTATTTT. It codes for CASNRGVGTDTQYF. V gene TRBV7-2 combines with J gene TRBJ2-3, with D possibly being TRBD1 or TRBD2 (5 bases each). The CDR3 is 14 amino acids. Trimming pared 7 bases from V and 1 base from J, leaving 12 bases between. Germline loops: CDR1 SGHTA, CDR2 FQGNSA.

Only a few counts were recorded for this clone. The gene calls are TRBV6-1 and TRBJ1-1; D is perhaps TRBD1 (5 bases). The CDR3 spans 13 residues. V lost 2 bases, J lost 5 bases, and 9 bases lay in between. The germline V gene encodes CDR1 MNHNS and CDR2 SASEGT. The CDR3, as DNA: TGTGCCAGCAGTGAACTCCCAGGGACTGAAGCTTTCTTT. Translation gives CASSELPGTEAFF.

J is TRBJ2-7 and V is TRBV29-1, with a possible D match to TRBD2 (6 bases). This CDR3 spans 14 amino acids. The ends were cut back, 4 bases at V and 0 bases at J, with 13 bases in the middle. Germline assignment: CDR1 SQVTM and CDR2 ANQGSEA. The CDR3 nucleotides are TGCAGCGTTGGCCGGGGAGGCGCCTCCTACGAGCAGTACTTC. This sequence encodes CSVGRGGASYEQYF.

This rearrangement joins TRBV5-1 to TRBJ1-1; TRBD1 matches at 9 bases. Germline V gene data show CDR1 as SGHRS and CDR2 as YFSETQ. The CDR3 loop spans 16 amino acids. V gave up 2 bases and J gave up 5 bases; unmatched junction bases: 10. The CDR3: CASSFGPGTGWTEAFF. CDR3 nucleotide sequence: TGCGCCAGCAGCTTCGGACCCGGGACAGGGTGGACTGAAGCTTTCTTT.

There are a few counts of this clone. The chain recombines TRBV18 with TRBJ2-5; unclear D gene. Between the trimmed V and J ends, which lost 2 bases and 2 bases, there was a span of 18 bases. This CDR3 spans 17 amino acids. Looked up from germline, CDR1 is KGHSH and CDR2 is LQKENI. The CDR3 coding sequence is TGTGCCAGCTCACCAGCCCCTGGCCAAAAAGCACAAGAGACCCAGTACTTC. Translation: CASSPAPGQKAQETQYF.

This clone turned up a few times. As DNA, the CDR3 is TGCAGCGTTGGGTGGGCTAGCGGTTACAATGAGCAGTTCTTC. This gives the protein CSVGWASGYNEQFF. The V gene is TRBV29-1, the J gene TRBJ2-1; 7 bases are a match to TRBD2. Germline CDR1 is SQVTM and CDR2 is ANQGSEA. Unmatched junction bases numbered 7, after V lost 4 bases and J lost 4 bases. CDR3 length: 14 amino acids.

The chain links TRBV6-6 to TRBJ2-2; a possible D gene is TRBD1 (5 bases). The CDR3 runs to 12 residues. Trimming pared 7 bases from V and 6 bases from J, leaving 9 bases between. Germline V CDR1 and CDR2: MNHNY, SVGAGI (reference sequence). This CDR3 reads CASNRIPGELFF. In DNA form, the CDR3 reads TGTGCCAGCAACAGGATCCCCGGGGAGCTGTTTTTT.

This chain connects TRBV27 to TRBJ2-1; D not certain. Germline lookup yields CDR1 MNHEY and CDR2 SMNVEV (reference sequence). The V and J ends lost 6 bases and 14 bases respectively, with 17 bases between them. The CDR3 is 12 residues long. The CDR3 DNA follows: TGTGCCAGCAGGACGACATGGGTTCCGGAGTTCTTC. This codes for CASRTTWVPEFF.

This clone was observed a few times. The chain uses TRBV5-6 and TRBJ1-1; no clear D gene. CDR3 length: 12 amino acids. Germline V gene data show CDR1 as SGHDT and CDR2 as YYEEEE. V was trimmed by 4 bases and J by 7 bases, leaving 11 bases between them. The CDR3 is CASSLTGDEAFF. In nucleotides, the CDR3 is TGTGCCAGCAGCCTCACTGGAGATGAAGCTTTCTTT.

The chain uses TRBV9 and TRBJ2-3; D may be TRBD2 (5 bases). V was pared by 1 base and J by 3 bases, with 15 bases between. Germline V CDR1 and CDR2: SGDLS, YYNGEE. This CDR3 is built from 16 residues. The DNA for the CDR3 is TGTGCCAGCAGCGTAATGGGTTCGGGGAAAACAGATACGCAGTATTTT. Translated, it gives CASSVMGSGKTDTQYF.

The chain couples TRBV7-2 to TRBJ2-7; no firm D call. With 1 base removed from V and 6 bases from J, the gap between germline ends came to 16 bases. The CDR3 has 15 residues. CDR1 is SGHTA and CDR2 is FQGNSA in the germline V gene. Written as DNA, the CDR3 is TGTGCCAGCAGCTTAGTCCGGACGGACGCTTCCGAGCAGTACTTC. Encoded protein: CASSLVRTDASEQYF.

V usage is TRBV5-1 and J usage is TRBJ2-1, with TRBD2 identical over 7 bases. V dropped 0 bases and J dropped 2; count of bases not matched to a gene: 14. The CDR3 is 19 amino acids. Germline values: CDR1 SGHRS, CDR2 YFSETQ. CDR3 sequence (DNA): TGCGCCAGCAGCTTGGACCCCAGCGGGATAGTGTCTGCCTACAATGAGCAGTTCTTC. Translating it yields CASSLDPSGIVSAYNEQFF.

This chain links TRBV27 with TRBJ1-2; tentatively, D is TRBD1 (5 bases). This CDR3 comprises 13 residues. Germline V gene data show CDR1 as MNHEY and CDR2 as SMNVEV (reference sequence). With 3 bases removed from V and 4 bases from J, the gap between germline ends came to 9 bases. The CDR3 nucleotides are TGTGCCAGCAGTTTCCTCGGGGGCTATGGCTACACCTTC. Residues: CASSFLGGYGYTF.

V gene TRBV30 combines with J gene TRBJ2-1, with D hard to call. The V end was cut by 0 bases, the J end by 10 bases, with 7 bases between. The length of the CDR3 is 11 residues. Germline V CDR1 and CDR2: GTSNPN, SVGIG (reference sequence). The DNA for the CDR3 is TGTGCCTGGAGTGTACCGCGGGAGCAGTTCTTC. This codes for CAWSVPREQFF.

This chain uses TRBV7-2 with TRBJ2-5; D possibly corresponds to TRBD1 (5 bases). The V and J ends lost 2 bases and 1 base respectively, with 17 bases between them. Germline-derived CDR1 and CDR2 are SGHTA and FQGNSA. The CDR3 totals 17 residues. CDR3 region: CASSLRHAGQSQETQYF. CDR3 in DNA: TGTGCCAGCAGCTTAAGACATGCCGGACAAAGCCAAGAGACCCAGTACTTC.

The chain recombines TRBV27 with TRBJ2-2; D is unresolved. Germline V gene sequence: CDR1 MNHEY, CDR2 SMNVEV (reference sequence). This CDR3 spans 12 amino acids. Trimming removed 5 bases at V and 6 bases at J, with 7 bases between. The CDR3 DNA follows: TGTGCCAGCAGTACTGTCGCCGGGGAGCTGTTTTTT. Translated, it gives CASSTVAGELFF.

The chain combines TRBV25-1 with TRBJ2-7; TRBD2 matches at 9 bases. CDR3 length: 15 amino acids. The V gene end was trimmed by 2 bases and the J gene end by 9 bases; junction bases not matched to a gene: 11. From germline, CDR1 is MGHDK and CDR2 SYGVNS. The CDR3, as DNA: TGTGCCAGCAGTGAACCGGGACTAGCTACCGGTCGGCAGTACTTC. It encodes CASSEPGLATGRQYF.

This clone was detected only once. V gene TRBV4-1 combines with J gene TRBJ2-1; tentative D call: TRBD2 (5 bases). V lost 4 bases and J lost 8, with 24 bases in between. There are 17 residues in the CDR3. From germline, CDR1 is MGHRA and CDR2 YSYEKL. The chain's CDR3 is CASSRIPRGYTVDEQFF. CDR3 nucleotides: TGCGCCAGCAGCCGAATCCCTCGGGGTTACACCGTGGATGAGCAGTTCTTC.

The J gene is TRBJ2-5, the V gene TRBV5-1; D not certain. Trimming removed 1 base from V and 5 bases from J, with 12 bases in between. The CDR3 is 14 residues long. Per germline, CDR1 SGHRS and CDR2 YFSETQ. In DNA form, the CDR3 reads TGCGCCAGCAGCTTGTCGCCCCTCGCGGAGACCCAGTACTTC. Its translation is CASSLSPLAETQYF.

V and J are TRBV28 and TRBJ1-2, with no clear D. The CDR3 has 12 amino acids. Germline loops: CDR1 MDHEN, CDR2 SYDVKM. Trimming shortened V by 8 bases and J by 2 bases, and 9 bases separated the two germline ends. CDR3 sequence (DNA): TGTGCCAGCTTCGCGGGAAACTATGGCTACACCTTC. This encodes CASFAGNYGYTF.

This chain uses TRBV6-5 with TRBJ1-2; possibly TRBD1 for D (6 bases). The CDR3 extends over 12 amino acids. V lost 7 bases to trimming and J lost 4 bases, with 10 bases between them. Germline loops: CDR1 MNHEY, CDR2 SVGAGI. This CDR3 reads CASKGEGYGYTF. The CDR3 DNA reads as TGTGCCAGCAAGGGGGAGGGCTATGGCTACACCTTC.

The chain links TRBV25-1 to TRBJ2-3, with 7 positions matching TRBD2. Germline lookup yields CDR1 MGHDK and CDR2 SYGVNS. CDR3 length: 14 residues. After removal of 3 bases from V and 5 bases from J, the junction contained 5 bases not matched to a gene. The CDR3 DNA sequence: TGTGCCAGCAGTGACGTTCGGGGGGAAGATACGCAGTATTTT. Translation gives CASSDVRGEDTQYF.

This clone was counted between two and nine times. The chain has TRBV10-3 and TRBJ2-5; 7 nucleotides align to TRBD2. Germline assignment: CDR1 ENHRY and CDR2 SYGVKD. V lost 10 bases, J lost 3 bases, and 11 bases stayed unmatched. The CDR3 is made up of 14 amino acids. CDR3: CATNGGGPEETQYF. CDR3 in DNA: TGTGCCACCAACGGGGGAGGGCCGGAAGAGACCCAGTACTTC.

This clone was detected a few times. The chain uses TRBV29-1 and TRBJ2-3; 10 nucleotides align to TRBD2. There are 14 residues in the CDR3. With V trimmed by 4 bases and J by 3 bases, 4 bases remained unmatched. The germline gives CDR1 SQVTM, CDR2 ANQGSEA. CDR3 residues: CSVVRTSGTDTQYF. DNA of the CDR3: TGCAGCGTTGTTAGGACTAGCGGTACAGATACGCAGTATTTT.

DNA for the CDR3: TGTGCCACCAGCTTCGTAGCGGGAGGATACAATGAGCAGTTCTTC. It encodes CATSFVAGGYNEQFF. The J gene is TRBJ2-1, the V gene TRBV15, with TRBD2 identical over 10 bases. V lost 5 bases, J lost 4 bases, and 5 bases stayed unmatched. The germline gives CDR1 LNHNV, CDR2 YYDKDF (reference sequence). This CDR3 spans 15 amino acids.

The table lists this clone with a count of one. The chain is built from TRBV30 and TRBJ1-1; D is ambiguous. The CDR3 is 13 amino acids. CDR1 is GTSNPN, CDR2 SVGIG, per germline (reference sequence). V lost 0 bases, J lost 1 base, and 6 bases lay in between. The CDR3 spells CAWSVRANTEAFF. Here the CDR3 DNA reads TGTGCCTGGAGTGTACGAGCGAACACTGAAGCTTTCTTT.

This chain connects TRBV2 to TRBJ1-2; 8 bases agree with TRBD1. V shed 5 bases and J 2 bases; nucleotides not matched to a gene: 4. The CDR3 sequence is 14 residues long. Germline loops: CDR1 SNHLY, CDR2 FYNNEI. The CDR3 region has the DNA TGTGCCAGCAGTCCCCGGACAGGGAACTATGGCTACACCTTC. This encodes CASSPRTGNYGYTF.

V usage is TRBV5-1 and J usage is TRBJ2-1; 10 bases agree with TRBD1. Losses at the gene ends were 2 bases for V and 6 bases for J; bases not matched to a gene: 8. This CDR3 is built from 16 residues. Germline-derived CDR1 and CDR2 are SGHRS and YFSETQ. CDR3 protein: CASSLTTGQGSNEQFF. Written as DNA, the CDR3 is TGCGCCAGCAGCTTAACCACGGGACAGGGGAGCAATGAGCAGTTCTTC.

The chain uses TRBV15 and TRBJ1-5, with D unclear. V was trimmed by 0 bases and J by 2 bases, leaving 8 bases between them. CDR3 size: 15 residues. Germline CDR1 is LNHNV and CDR2 is YYDKDF (reference sequence). In nucleotides, the CDR3 is TGTGCCACCAGCAGAGAAGGACGAGGCAATCAGCCCCAGCATTTT. Translating gives CATSREGRGNQPQHF.

As to this clone: The junction shows a germline mismatch at one end, possibly a read error. The chain employs TRBV7-2 and TRBJ2-7; 9 nucleotides align to TRBD1. Germline-derived CDR1 and CDR2 are SGHTA and FQGNSA. The CDR3 has 14 amino acids. CDR3 loop: CASSLGSRTGVVDF. In DNA, the CDR3 is TGTGCCAGCAGCTTAGGGTCGCGGACAGGGGTGGTCGACTTC.